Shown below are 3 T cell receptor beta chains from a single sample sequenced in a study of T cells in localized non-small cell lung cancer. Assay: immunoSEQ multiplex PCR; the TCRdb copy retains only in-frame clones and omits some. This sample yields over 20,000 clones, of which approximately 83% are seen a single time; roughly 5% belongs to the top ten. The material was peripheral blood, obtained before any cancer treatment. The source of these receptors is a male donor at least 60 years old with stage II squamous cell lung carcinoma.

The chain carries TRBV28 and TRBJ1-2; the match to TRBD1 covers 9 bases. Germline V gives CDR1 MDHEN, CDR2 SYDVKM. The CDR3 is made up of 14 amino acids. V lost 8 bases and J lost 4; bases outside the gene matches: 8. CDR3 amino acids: CASHPQGALYGYTF. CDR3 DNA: TGTGCCAGCCACCCACAGGGGGCCCTCTATGGCTACACCTTC.

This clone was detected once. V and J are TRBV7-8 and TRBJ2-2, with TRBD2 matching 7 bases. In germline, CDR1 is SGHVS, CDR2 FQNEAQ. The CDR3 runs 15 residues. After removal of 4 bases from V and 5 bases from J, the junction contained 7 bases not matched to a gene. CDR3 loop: CASSSGGLGTGELFF. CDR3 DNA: TGTGCCAGCAGCTCCGGGGGGTTAGGGACCGGGGAGCTGTTTTTT.

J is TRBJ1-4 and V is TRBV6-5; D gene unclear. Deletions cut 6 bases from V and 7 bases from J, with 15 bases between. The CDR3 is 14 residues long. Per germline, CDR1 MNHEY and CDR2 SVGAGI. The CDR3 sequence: CASRTGLMGEKLFF. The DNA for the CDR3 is TGTGCCAGCAGGACCGGGCTTATGGGTGAAAAACTGTTTTTT.